This record concerns one T cell receptor beta chain sequence. The data were produced by immunoSEQ multiplex PCR, yet TCRdb's version contains in-frame clones alone and is incomplete. This table holds around 20,000 clones, about 91% found once. This sample is part of a study of blood T cell repertoires in COVID-19. Across the whole study: Whether acute or convalescent, the COVID-19 samples came from the United States, Italy and Spain.

V trimming: 0 bases; J trimming: 2 bases; junction bases outside the gene matches: 23. This CDR3 is 22 amino acids long. The germline CDR1 and CDR2 sequences are SGHVS and FQNEAQ. Material: peripheral blood. This chain uses TRBV7-8 with TRBJ2-3; 7 positions match TRBD1. The TCR sequence derives from a human donor in a cohort sampled during active COVID-19. The donor label of this sample is uncertain. Written as DNA, the CDR3 is TGTGCCAGCAGCTTAGCTCGAAGATTGAAACAGGGGATCCTAACTTACACAGATACGCAGTATTTT. It codes for CASSLARRLKQGILTYTDTQYF.